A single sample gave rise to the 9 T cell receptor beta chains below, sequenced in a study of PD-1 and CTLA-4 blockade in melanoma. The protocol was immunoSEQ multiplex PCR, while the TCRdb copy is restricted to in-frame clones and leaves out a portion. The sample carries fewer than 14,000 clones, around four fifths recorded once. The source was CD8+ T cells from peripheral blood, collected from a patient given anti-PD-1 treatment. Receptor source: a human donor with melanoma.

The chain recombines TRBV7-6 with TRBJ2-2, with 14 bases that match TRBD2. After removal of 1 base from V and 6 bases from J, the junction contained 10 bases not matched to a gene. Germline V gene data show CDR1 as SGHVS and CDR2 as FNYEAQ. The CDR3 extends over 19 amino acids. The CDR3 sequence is CASSLGGLAGEKNPGELFF. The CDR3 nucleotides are TGTGCCAGCAGCTTAGGGGGACTAGCGGGAGAAAAAAATCCCGGGGAGCTGTTTTTT.

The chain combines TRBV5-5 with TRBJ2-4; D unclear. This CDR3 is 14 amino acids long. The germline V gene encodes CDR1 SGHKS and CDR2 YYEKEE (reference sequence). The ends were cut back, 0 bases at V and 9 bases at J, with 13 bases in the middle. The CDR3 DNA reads TGTGCCAGCAGCTTGGGTGAGCCGAAAGGCATTCAGTACTTC. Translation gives CASSLGEPKGIQYF.

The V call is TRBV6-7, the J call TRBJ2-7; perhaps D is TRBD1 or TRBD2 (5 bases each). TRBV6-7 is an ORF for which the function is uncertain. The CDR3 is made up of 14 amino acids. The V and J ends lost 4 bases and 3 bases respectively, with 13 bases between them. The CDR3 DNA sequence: TGTGCCAGCAGTTCTCCAGGGACCTTCTACGAGCAGTACTTC. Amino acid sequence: CASSSPGTFYEQYF.

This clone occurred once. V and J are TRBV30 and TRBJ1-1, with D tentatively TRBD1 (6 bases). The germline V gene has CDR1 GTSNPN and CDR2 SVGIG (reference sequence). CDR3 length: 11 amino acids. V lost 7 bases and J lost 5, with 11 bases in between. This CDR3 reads CASNRETEAFF. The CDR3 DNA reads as TGTGCCTCTAACAGGGAGACTGAAGCTTTCTTT. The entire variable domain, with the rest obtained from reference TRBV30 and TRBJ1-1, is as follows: SQTIHQWPATLVQPVGSPLSLECTVEGTSNPNLYWYRQAAGRGLQLLFYSVGIGQISSEVPQNLSASRPQDRQFILSSKKLLLSDSGFYLCASNRETEAFFGQGTRLTVV.

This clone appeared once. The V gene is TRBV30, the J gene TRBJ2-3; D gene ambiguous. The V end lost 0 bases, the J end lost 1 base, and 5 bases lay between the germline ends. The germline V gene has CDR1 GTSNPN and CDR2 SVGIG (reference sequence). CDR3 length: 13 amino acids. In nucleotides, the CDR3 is TGTGCCTGGAGTGTACTCGGCACAGATACGCAGTATTTT. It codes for CAWSVLGTDTQYF.

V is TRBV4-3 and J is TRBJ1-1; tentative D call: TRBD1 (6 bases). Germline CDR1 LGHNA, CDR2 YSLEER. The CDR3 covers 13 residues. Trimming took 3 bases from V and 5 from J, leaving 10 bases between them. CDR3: CASSQEGGTEAFF. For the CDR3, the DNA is TGCGCCAGCAGCCAGGAGGGGGGAACTGAAGCTTTCTTT.

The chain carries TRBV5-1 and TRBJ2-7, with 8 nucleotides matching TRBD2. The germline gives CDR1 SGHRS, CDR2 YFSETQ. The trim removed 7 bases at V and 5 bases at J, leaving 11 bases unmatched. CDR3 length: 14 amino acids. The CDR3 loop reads CASGPGGRFNEQYF. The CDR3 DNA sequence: TGCGCCAGCGGTCCAGGCGGGAGGTTCAACGAGCAGTACTTC.

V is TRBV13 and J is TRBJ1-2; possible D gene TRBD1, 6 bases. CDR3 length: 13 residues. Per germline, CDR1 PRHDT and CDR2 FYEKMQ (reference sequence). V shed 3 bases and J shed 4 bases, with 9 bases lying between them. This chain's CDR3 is CASSLDRSYGYTF. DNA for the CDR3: TGTGCCAGCAGCTTGGACAGAAGCTATGGCTACACCTTC.

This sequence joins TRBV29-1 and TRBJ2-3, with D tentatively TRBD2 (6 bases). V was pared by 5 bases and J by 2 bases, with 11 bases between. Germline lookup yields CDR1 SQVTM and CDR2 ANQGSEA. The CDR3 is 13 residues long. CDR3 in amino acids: CSVPGLLTDTQYF. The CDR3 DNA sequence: TGCAGCGTTCCAGGACTACTCACAGATACGCAGTATTTT.